This T cell receptor beta chain was identified in a study of human T cells and chemical hapten exposure. V was shortened by 5 bases and J by 1 base, with 8 bases between the two germline ends. The germline CDR1 and CDR2 sequences are WNHNN and SYGVQD (reference sequence). The CDR3 consists of 13 residues. A few counts support this clonotype. Time point meaning: patch test 3, about 24 weeks after DPC sensitization. Treatment specified: therapeutic diphenylcyclopropenone sensitization with weekly scalp DPC. Someone pulled total RNA out of unfractionated whole blood. Via MiXCR, TCRdb re-called the RACE reads, giving one row per CDR3 protein. The sample lists some 91,000 distinct CDR3 sequences, 25% to 30% occurring once.

This chain joins TRBV10-1 and TRBJ1-1, with a possible D match to TRBD1 (6 bases). This TCR was sampled from a man aged 35 to 55 with alopecia areata. Some clones in this sample may be carry-over from other donors' samples. This material consisted of whole blood, taken in connection with sensitization to the hapten diphenylcyclopropenone (DPC). The CDR3 loop is CASSPRGNTEAFF. CDR3 nucleotide sequence: TGCGCCAGCAGTCCCAGGGGGAACACTGAAGCTTTCTTT.